The rows below give T cell receptor beta chains drawn from one sample of a study of cytomegalovirus exposure and HLA in healthy donors. The data were produced by immunoSEQ multiplex PCR, yet TCRdb's version contains in-frame clones alone and is incomplete. Among approximately 210,000 clones, around 79% were seen once, and the ten largest hold 0.39%. Sequencing input: PBMCs. The receptors stem from a male donor in good health and CMV-seropositive. Each CDR3 is given with its conserved first and last residue. The order of the fields is clone size, J gene, V gene, D gene, CDR3 DNA, CDR3 protein. D genes are given only for firm matches. Clone size, where shown, is once, few, many, or a class for clones that have expanded.

size: NA; J: TRBJ2-2; V: TRBV18; D: TRBD1; DNA: TGTGCCAGCTCACCCCAGGGGGCCGGCACCGGGGAGCTGTTTTTT; CDR3: CASSPQGAGTGELFF
size: NA; J: TRBJ2-7; V: TRBV4-3; D: NA; DNA: TGCGCCAGCAGCCAGTGGGCCGCCTACGAGCAGTACTTC; CDR3: CASSQWAAYEQYF
size: NA; J: TRBJ1-1; V: TRBV6-5; D: NA; DNA: TGTGCCAGCAGCCCCCCTCTCAGGAAGAACACTGGAGCTTTCTTT; CDR3: CASSPPLRKNTGAFF
size: few; J: TRBJ1-1; V: TRBV9; D: NA; DNA: TGTGCCAGCAGCGTAGAAGGGGCTTTGGGTGAAGCTTTCTTT; CDR3: CASSVEGALGEAFF
size: NA; J: TRBJ1-5; V: TRBV19; D: NA; DNA: TGTGCCAGTAGTATAGATGATGGGAGCTTCAATCAGCCCCAGCATTTT; CDR3: CASSIDDGSFNQPQHF
size: few; J: TRBJ1-5; V: TRBV5-1; D: NA; DNA: TGCGCCAGCAGCTTGGGAGGCGGCAATCAGCCCCAGCATTTT; CDR3: CASSLGGGNQPQHF
size: few; J: TRBJ2-1; V: TRBV4-3; D: TRBD2; DNA: TGCGCCAGCAGCCACGCCGGGACTAGCGGTTACAATGAGCAGTTCTTC; CDR3: CASSHAGTSGYNEQFF
size: NA; J: TRBJ1-2; V: TRBV2; D: NA; DNA: TGTGCCAGCAGACTCGCAGGGATCCATGGCTACACCTTC; CDR3: CASRLAGIHGYTF
size: few; J: TRBJ2-2; V: TRBV7-9; D: TRBD2; DNA: TGTGCCAGCAGGCTGTCGGGGGGGAAGAACACCGGGGAGCTGTTTTTT; CDR3: CASRLSGGKNTGELFF
size: NA; J: TRBJ2-5; V: TRBV6-4; D: NA; DNA: TGTGCCGGCCGACAGGAGGAGGAGGAGACCCAGTACTTC; CDR3: CAGRQEEEETQYF
size: NA; J: TRBJ2-3; V: TRBV7-9; D: TRBD2; DNA: TGTGCCAGCAACACGGGACTAGCGGGAACTGATACGCAGTATTTT; CDR3: CASNTGLAGTDTQYF
size: NA; J: TRBJ1-5; V: TRBV2; D: NA; DNA: TGTGCCAGCAGTGTTACCGGGTCTACCAATCAGCCCCAGCATTTT; CDR3: CASSVTGSTNQPQHF
size: NA; J: TRBJ2-7; V: TRBV6-5; D: TRBD1; DNA: TGTGCCAGCAGTTACTCGTGGGACAGGTCCGCCTACGAGCAGTACTTC; CDR3: CASSYSWDRSAYEQYF
size: NA; J: TRBJ2-3; V: TRBV9; D: NA; DNA: TGTGCCAGCAGCGTGGACGGGACTAGCACAGATACGCAGTATTTT; CDR3: CASSVDGTSTDTQYF
size: NA; J: TRBJ1-5; V: TRBV9; D: NA; DNA: TGTGCCAGCAGCAACAGTGATCAGCCCCAGCATTTT; CDR3: CASSNSDQPQHF
size: NA; J: TRBJ2-4; V: TRBV5-1; D: TRBD2; DNA: TGCGCCAGCAGCTCCGGACTAGCGGGAGGAGAGACCAAAAACATTCAGTACTTC; CDR3: CASSSGLAGGETKNIQYF
size: NA; J: TRBJ1-1; V: TRBV27; D: NA; DNA: TGTGCCAGCAGTTTATCTGCCCAGGGAAACACTGAAGCTTTCTTT; CDR3: CASSLSAQGNTEAFF
size: NA; J: TRBJ2-1; V: TRBV7-2; D: NA; DNA: TGTGCCAGCAGCTTGTTTCGAGGGAGTGGAGATGAGCAGTTCTTC; CDR3: CASSLFRGSGDEQFF
size: few; J: TRBJ1-2; V: TRBV27; D: NA; DNA: TGTGCCAGCAGTCGGGGGGCAACTAACTATGGCTACACCTTC; CDR3: CASSRGATNYGYTF
size: once; J: TRBJ2-3; V: TRBV10-3; D: TRBD2; DNA: TGTGCCACCGAGGCTGGACTAGCGGCCACAGATACGCAGTATTTT; CDR3: CATEAGLAATDTQYF
size: NA; J: TRBJ1-3; V: TRBV2; D: NA; DNA: TGTGCCAGCAGTGAGGCAGGGAGAAACACCATATATTTT; CDR3: CASSEAGRNTIYF
size: few; J: TRBJ2-1; V: TRBV7-9; D: TRBD2; DNA: TGTGCCAGCAGCTCGATAATCGGGACTAGGAACAATGAGCAGTTCTTC; CDR3: CASSSIIGTRNNEQFF
size: NA; J: TRBJ2-1; V: TRBV7-9; D: TRBD2; DNA: TGTGCCAGCAGCTTAGGGTTACGGGGGGTGTGGAATGAGCAGTTCTTC; CDR3: CASSLGLRGVWNEQFF
size: NA; J: TRBJ2-3; V: TRBV7-2; D: NA; DNA: TGTGCCAGCAGCTTAGGCGCCGGCACAGATACGCAGTATTTT; CDR3: CASSLGAGTDTQYF
size: NA; J: TRBJ2-5; V: TRBV6-4; D: NA; DNA: TGTGCCAGCAGTAAAGAGCGGGCCCCGATCGAGACCCAGTACTTC; CDR3: CASSKERAPIETQYF
size: NA; J: TRBJ1-6; V: TRBV6-5; D: NA; DNA: TGTGCCAGCACCATCTCCTATAATTCACCCCTCCACTTT; CDR3: CASTISYNSPLHF
size: NA; J: TRBJ2-2; V: TRBV7-9; D: TRBD2; DNA: TGTGCCAGCAGCTTAGAACTAGCGGGTTTCACCGGGGAGCTGTTTTTT; CDR3: CASSLELAGFTGELFF
size: NA; J: TRBJ2-3; V: TRBV5-4; D: TRBD2; DNA: TGTGCCAGCAGCTTGTCCAGCGGGGGCACAGATACGCAGTATTTT; CDR3: CASSLSSGGTDTQYF
size: NA; J: TRBJ2-7; V: TRBV18; D: TRBD1; DNA: TGTGCCAGCTCCCCCCGGGACAGCCTACCAACCACTTCCTACGAGCAGTACTTC; CDR3: CASSPRDSLPTTSYEQYF
size: NA; J: TRBJ1-1; V: TRBV20-1; D: NA; DNA: TGCAGTGCTGTCAGTAAGACTGAAGCTTTCTTT; CDR3: CSAVSKTEAFF
size: NA; J: TRBJ2-3; V: TRBV5-8; D: NA; DNA: TGTGCCAGCAGCTTGGGGGCAGGGGATACGCAGTATTTT; CDR3: CASSLGAGDTQYF
size: few; J: TRBJ2-1; V: TRBV4-2; D: NA; DNA: TGTGCCAGCAGCCAAGATGGCCGAGGAGGAATAAATGAGCAGTTCTTC; CDR3: CASSQDGRGGINEQFF
size: NA; J: TRBJ2-2; V: TRBV6-5; D: TRBD2; DNA: TGTGCCAGCAGTTACGGGGGAGGGACCGGGGAGCTGTTTTTT; CDR3: CASSYGGGTGELFF
size: NA; J: TRBJ1-2; V: TRBV6-5; D: TRBD1; DNA: TGTGCCAGCAGTTACTTCGGGACAGACTATGGCTACACCTTC; CDR3: CASSYFGTDYGYTF
size: NA; J: TRBJ1-2; V: TRBV9; D: NA; DNA: TGTGCCAGCAGCTCCGGGGGGTCGCCCTGGGGACCAAACTATGGCTACACCTTC; CDR3: CASSSGGSPWGPNYGYTF
size: NA; J: TRBJ2-7; V: TRBV9; D: TRBD1; DNA: TGTGCCAGCAGCCCGAAACCGGGACAGGGTATCCACGAGCAGTACTTC; CDR3: CASSPKPGQGIHEQYF
size: once; J: TRBJ2-5; V: TRBV5-4; D: TRBD2; DNA: TGTGCCGGTTCCGGGACTAGCGGGGGAAAATGGGTGGAGACCCAGTACTTC; CDR3: CAGSGTSGGKWVETQYF
size: NA; J: TRBJ1-1; V: TRBV2; D: TRBD1; DNA: TGTGCCAGCGGGGGACAGGGAACCACTGAAGCTTTCTTT; CDR3: CASGGQGTTEAFF
size: NA; J: TRBJ2-5; V: TRBV6-5; D: NA; DNA: TGTGCCAGCAGTTACGGGGGGGGCCAGGAGACCCAGTACTTC; CDR3: CASSYGGGQETQYF
size: few; J: TRBJ1-4; V: TRBV7-2; D: TRBD1; DNA: TGTGCCAGCAGCTCGAGGACAGGGGGTGAAAAACTGTTTTTT; CDR3: CASSSRTGGEKLFF
size: NA; J: TRBJ1-3; V: TRBV5-4; D: TRBD1; DNA: TGTGCCAGCAGCCTACGACAGGGGAACTCTGGAAACACCATATATTTT; CDR3: CASSLRQGNSGNTIYF
size: NA; J: TRBJ2-5; V: TRBV7-3; D: TRBD1; DNA: TGTGCCAGCAGCTTAGGGACAGGGGTGCCGACCCAGTACTTC; CDR3: CASSLGTGVPTQYF
size: NA; J: TRBJ1-5; V: TRBV18; D: NA; DNA: TGTGCCAGCTCACCACTCGGGGGGGATGATCAGCCCCAGCATTTT; CDR3: CASSPLGGDDQPQHF
size: NA; J: TRBJ1-1; V: TRBV7-3; D: NA; DNA: TGTGCCAGCTCGACAAAGGGGGACACTGAAGCTTTCTTT; CDR3: CASSTKGDTEAFF
size: once; J: TRBJ2-1; V: TRBV30; D: NA; DNA: TGTGCGGCCGGGACCTACAATGAGCAGTTCTTC; CDR3: CAAGTYNEQFF
size: NA; J: TRBJ2-1; V: TRBV5-1; D: NA; DNA: TGCGCCAGCAGCTTGGAGAAAGGGGACAATGAGCAGTTCTTC; CDR3: CASSLEKGDNEQFF
size: NA; J: TRBJ2-7; V: TRBV7-2; D: NA; DNA: TGTGCCAGCAGCATTATAAAGGAGGACGAGCAGTACTTC; CDR3: CASSIIKEDEQYF
size: medium-sized; J: TRBJ1-6; V: TRBV7-9; D: TRBD1; DNA: TGTGCCAGCAGCTTAGGGCAGGGGACAGCTAATTCACCCCTCCACTTT; CDR3: CASSLGQGTANSPLHF
size: NA; J: TRBJ2-7; V: TRBV9; D: NA; DNA: TGTGCCAGCAGCTTTACAGGGGGGGCCTACGAGCAGTACTTC; CDR3: CASSFTGGAYEQYF
size: NA; J: TRBJ1-4; V: TRBV7-6; D: TRBD1; DNA: TGTGCCAGCAGCCCGACCAATGCGGGGACAGGGGGTTATGAAAAACTGTTTTTT; CDR3: CASSPTNAGTGGYEKLFF
size: NA; J: TRBJ2-5; V: TRBV18; D: TRBD1; DNA: TGTGCCAGCTCGGCTGGGACAGGGGAACAAGAGACCCAGTACTTC; CDR3: CASSAGTGEQETQYF
size: NA; J: TRBJ2-5; V: TRBV6-5; D: NA; DNA: TGTGCCAGCAGTACCGGGGATCTCGGGCAAATACCCCAGTACTTC; CDR3: CASSTGDLGQIPQYF
size: NA; J: TRBJ2-7; V: TRBV9; D: TRBD1; DNA: TGTGCCAGCAGCTCACACGGTACAGGGGTCCCCTACGAGCAGTACTTC; CDR3: CASSSHGTGVPYEQYF
size: few; J: TRBJ1-3; V: TRBV19; D: NA; DNA: TGTGCCAGTAGTATCGACAGACGCTCTGGAAACACCATATATTTT; CDR3: CASSIDRRSGNTIYF